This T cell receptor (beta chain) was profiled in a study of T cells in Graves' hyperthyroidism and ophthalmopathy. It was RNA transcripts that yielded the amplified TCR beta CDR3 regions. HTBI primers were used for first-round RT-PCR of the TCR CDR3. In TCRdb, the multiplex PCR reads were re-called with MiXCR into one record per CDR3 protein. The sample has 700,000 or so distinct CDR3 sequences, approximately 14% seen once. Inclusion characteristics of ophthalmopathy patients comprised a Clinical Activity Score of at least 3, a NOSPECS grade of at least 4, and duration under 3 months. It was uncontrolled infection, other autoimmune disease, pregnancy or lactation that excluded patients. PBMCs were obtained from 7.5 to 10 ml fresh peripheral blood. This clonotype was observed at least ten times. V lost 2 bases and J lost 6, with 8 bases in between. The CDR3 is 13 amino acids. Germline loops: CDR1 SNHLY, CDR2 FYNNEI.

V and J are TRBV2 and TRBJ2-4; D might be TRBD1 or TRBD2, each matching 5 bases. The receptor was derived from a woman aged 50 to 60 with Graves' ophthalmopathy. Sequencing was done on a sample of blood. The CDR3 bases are TGTGCCAGCAGTGAATATGGGGGAAACATTCAGTACTTC. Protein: CASSEYGGNIQYF.